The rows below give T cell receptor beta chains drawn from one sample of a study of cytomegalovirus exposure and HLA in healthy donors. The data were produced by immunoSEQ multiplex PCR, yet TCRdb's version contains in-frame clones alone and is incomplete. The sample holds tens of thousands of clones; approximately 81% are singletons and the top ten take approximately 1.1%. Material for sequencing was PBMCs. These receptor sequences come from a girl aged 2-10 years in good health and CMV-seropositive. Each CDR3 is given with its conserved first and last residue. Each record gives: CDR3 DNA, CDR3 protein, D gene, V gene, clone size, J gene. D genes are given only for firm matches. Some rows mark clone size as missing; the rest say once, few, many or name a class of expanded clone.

cdr3_nt: TGTGCCAGCAGTTTCCAGCGAAATCAGCCCCAGCATTTT
cdr3_aa: CASSFQRNQPQHF
d_call: -
v_call: TRBV28
clone_size: -
j_call: TRBJ1-5

cdr3_nt: TGTGCCAGCAGTGAAGGGGCTCACAGGGCCAATCAGCCCCAGCATTTT
cdr3_aa: CASSEGAHRANQPQHF
d_call: -
v_call: TRBV2
clone_size: -
j_call: TRBJ1-5

cdr3_nt: TGCGCCAGCAGCCGTCGGGACAGGGGTTACAATGAGCAGTTCTTC
cdr3_aa: CASSRRDRGYNEQFF
d_call: TRBD1
v_call: TRBV5-1
clone_size: -
j_call: TRBJ2-1

cdr3_nt: TGTGCCAGCAGCACCCGGGACAGAAGCTATGGCTACACCTTC
cdr3_aa: CASSTRDRSYGYTF
d_call: TRBD1
v_call: TRBV6-5
clone_size: -
j_call: TRBJ1-2

cdr3_nt: TGTGCCAGCAGCTTACGTAGCGGGGGGAGCACAGATACGCAGTATTTT
cdr3_aa: CASSLRSGGSTDTQYF
d_call: TRBD2
v_call: TRBV7-9
clone_size: -
j_call: TRBJ2-3

cdr3_nt: TGTGCCAGTATCGCAGGGGGGATGAACACTGAAGCTTTCTTT
cdr3_aa: CASIAGGMNTEAFF
d_call: TRBD1
v_call: TRBV19
clone_size: -
j_call: TRBJ1-1

cdr3_nt: TGTGCCAGCAGCTTAGTAATTTCAGCGGCAGATACGCAGTATTTT
cdr3_aa: CASSLVISAADTQYF
d_call: -
v_call: TRBV7-2
clone_size: -
j_call: TRBJ2-3

cdr3_nt: TGTGCCAGCAGTTTGGGCAGGGACAAAGCTTTCTTT
cdr3_aa: CASSLGRDKAFF
d_call: -
v_call: TRBV27
clone_size: -
j_call: TRBJ1-1

cdr3_nt: TGCGCCAGCAGCCAGGGGAGAGGGACTAGCGGGGGTGAGCAGTTCTTC
cdr3_aa: CASSQGRGTSGGEQFF
d_call: TRBD2
v_call: TRBV4-1
clone_size: -
j_call: TRBJ2-1

cdr3_nt: TGTGCCAGCAGTTTTGGCGGGTCAGGAAACACCATATATTTT
cdr3_aa: CASSFGGSGNTIYF
d_call: -
v_call: TRBV28
clone_size: -
j_call: TRBJ1-3

cdr3_nt: TGTGCCAGCAGCATTCTAGGCTTTTCTAGCGGGAGGGCCTCGACGCAGTATTTT
cdr3_aa: CASSILGFSSGRASTQYF
d_call: TRBD2
v_call: TRBV5-4
clone_size: -
j_call: TRBJ2-3

cdr3_nt: TGTGCCAGCAGCTTAGAACCCCGGGGACTAGTTTCGGATACGCAGTATTTT
cdr3_aa: CASSLEPRGLVSDTQYF
d_call: TRBD2
v_call: TRBV11-2
clone_size: -
j_call: TRBJ2-3

cdr3_nt: TGTGCCAGCAGCCTAGCGGCAAGCTTCTACGAGCAGTACTTC
cdr3_aa: CASSLAASFYEQYF
d_call: TRBD2
v_call: TRBV6-5
clone_size: -
j_call: TRBJ2-7

cdr3_nt: TGTGCCAGCAGGCGTCCGATGGCCACGTACAGGGTTCAGCCCCAGCATTTT
cdr3_aa: CASRRPMATYRVQPQHF
d_call: -
v_call: TRBV28
clone_size: -
j_call: TRBJ1-5

cdr3_nt: TGTGCCTGGAGTGTATTCTCGGGAAGGGAGGGCAATGAGCAGTTCTTC
cdr3_aa: CAWSVFSGREGNEQFF
d_call: TRBD2
v_call: TRBV30
clone_size: -
j_call: TRBJ2-1

cdr3_nt: TGTGCCAGCGGGGACAGAAGTCAGCCCCAGCATTTT
cdr3_aa: CASGDRSQPQHF
d_call: TRBD1
v_call: TRBV2
clone_size: -
j_call: TRBJ1-5

cdr3_nt: TGTGCTAGTGGTTTGGGCGAGAATCAGCCCCAGCATTTT
cdr3_aa: CASGLGENQPQHF
d_call: -
v_call: TRBV12-5
clone_size: -
j_call: TRBJ1-5

cdr3_nt: TGTGCCAGCAGCCCGCCTTTACCGGGAGAAGGGTACGAGCAGTACTTC
cdr3_aa: CASSPPLPGEGYEQYF
d_call: -
v_call: TRBV7-9
clone_size: -
j_call: TRBJ2-7

cdr3_nt: TGTGCCAGCAGCGTCGACAGGGTCAGGGGCGAGCAGTACTTC
cdr3_aa: CASSVDRVRGEQYF
d_call: TRBD1
v_call: TRBV9
clone_size: -
j_call: TRBJ2-7

cdr3_nt: TGTGCCAGCAGGAGATCGGGACTCACCGAGACAGATACGCAGTATTTT
cdr3_aa: CASRRSGLTETDTQYF
d_call: -
v_call: TRBV2
clone_size: -
j_call: TRBJ2-3

cdr3_nt: TGTGCCAGCAGCCGCGCGTCCACAGGGTCGAGCACTGAAGCTTTCTTT
cdr3_aa: CASSRASTGSSTEAFF
d_call: -
v_call: TRBV28
clone_size: -
j_call: TRBJ1-1

cdr3_nt: TGCAGCGGTTCAGGGGGCCCTAATGAAAAACTGTTTTTT
cdr3_aa: CSGSGGPNEKLFF
d_call: TRBD1
v_call: TRBV29-1
clone_size: -
j_call: TRBJ1-4

cdr3_nt: TGCGCCAGCACATGGGGACAGGGACTCCCTCTGGGCACTGAAGCTTTCTTT
cdr3_aa: CASTWGQGLPLGTEAFF
d_call: TRBD1
v_call: TRBV5-1
clone_size: -
j_call: TRBJ1-1

cdr3_nt: TGTGCCAGCAGCTTAGATTGGGAGACTGAAGCTTTCTTT
cdr3_aa: CASSLDWETEAFF
d_call: -
v_call: TRBV11-3
clone_size: -
j_call: TRBJ1-1

cdr3_nt: TGTGCCTGGAGTGAAAAGGGGACAGGGGTGTTGAACACTGAAGCTTTCTTT
cdr3_aa: CAWSEKGTGVLNTEAFF
d_call: TRBD1
v_call: TRBV30
clone_size: few
j_call: TRBJ1-1

cdr3_nt: TGTGCCAGCGTAGGGGCTGTTTCCTACAATGAGCAGTTCTTC
cdr3_aa: CASVGAVSYNEQFF
d_call: -
v_call: TRBV11-2
clone_size: -
j_call: TRBJ2-1

cdr3_nt: TGTGCCAGCAGCCACTACAGGGACAAATCCTACGAGCAGTACTTC
cdr3_aa: CASSHYRDKSYEQYF
d_call: -
v_call: TRBV28
clone_size: few
j_call: TRBJ2-7

cdr3_nt: TGTGCCAGTAGTACCAGAATGAGCACAGATACGCAGTATTTT
cdr3_aa: CASSTRMSTDTQYF
d_call: -
v_call: TRBV19
clone_size: few
j_call: TRBJ2-3

cdr3_nt: TGTGCCAGCAGTCCCTTAGGACAGGGGGGTACCAATCAGCCCCAGCATTTT
cdr3_aa: CASSPLGQGGTNQPQHF
d_call: TRBD1
v_call: TRBV28
clone_size: once
j_call: TRBJ1-5

cdr3_nt: TGTGCCAGCAGCTTGTTCGTCCAGGGGGACTACAATGAGCAGTTCTTC
cdr3_aa: CASSLFVQGDYNEQFF
d_call: TRBD1
v_call: TRBV5-8
clone_size: -
j_call: TRBJ2-1

cdr3_nt: TGTGCCAGCAGTGAAGGGCGGGATCGGACTGAAGCTTTCTTT
cdr3_aa: CASSEGRDRTEAFF
d_call: -
v_call: TRBV6-1
clone_size: -
j_call: TRBJ1-1

cdr3_nt: TGTGCCAGCTCACCGCATCCTTACGGGGAGGAGACCCAGTACTTC
cdr3_aa: CASSPHPYGEETQYF
d_call: -
v_call: TRBV18
clone_size: -
j_call: TRBJ2-5

cdr3_nt: TGCGCCAGCAGCCAACGGGACTTTGGGAACACTGAAGCTTTCTTT
cdr3_aa: CASSQRDFGNTEAFF
d_call: -
v_call: TRBV4-1
clone_size: -
j_call: TRBJ1-1

cdr3_nt: TGTGCCAGCAGTTTACAGGGCCCTCGGCAGCCCCAGCATTTT
cdr3_aa: CASSLQGPRQPQHF
d_call: -
v_call: TRBV28
clone_size: -
j_call: TRBJ1-5

cdr3_nt: TGCAGCGTGGCAGGGGAGGGGGCTTTCTTT
cdr3_aa: CSVAGEGAFF
d_call: -
v_call: TRBV29-1
clone_size: -
j_call: TRBJ1-1

cdr3_nt: TGTGCCAGCAGTCCACAGGGATCAGATACGCAGTATTTT
cdr3_aa: CASSPQGSDTQYF
d_call: -
v_call: TRBV6-4
clone_size: -
j_call: TRBJ2-3

cdr3_nt: TGTGCCAGCAGAGAGGACAGGGTTCGGCACGAGCAGTACTTC
cdr3_aa: CASREDRVRHEQYF
d_call: TRBD1
v_call: TRBV6-1
clone_size: -
j_call: TRBJ2-7

cdr3_nt: TGTGCCAGCAGTGAAAGAGGTCTAGCGACCACAGATACGCAGTATTTT
cdr3_aa: CASSERGLATTDTQYF
d_call: -
v_call: TRBV2
clone_size: -
j_call: TRBJ2-3

cdr3_nt: TGTGCCAGCCATTTCTCCCACGGTACGAACACTGAAGCTTTCTTT
cdr3_aa: CASHFSHGTNTEAFF
d_call: -
v_call: TRBV6-5
clone_size: -
j_call: TRBJ1-1

cdr3_nt: TGTGCCAGCAGCTTGGACAGGGGGTTTGAAAAACTGTTTTTT
cdr3_aa: CASSLDRGFEKLFF
d_call: TRBD1
v_call: TRBV5-4
clone_size: -
j_call: TRBJ1-4

cdr3_nt: TGTGCCAGCAGCCGGGACAGGGGGGACTATGGCTACACCTTC
cdr3_aa: CASSRDRGDYGYTF
d_call: TRBD1
v_call: TRBV28
clone_size: -
j_call: TRBJ1-2

cdr3_nt: TGCGCCAGCAGCCCGAGGCCAGCGGGAGCCAGCGGCGACGAGCAGTACTTC
cdr3_aa: CASSPRPAGASGDEQYF
d_call: TRBD2
v_call: TRBV5-1
clone_size: -
j_call: TRBJ2-7

cdr3_nt: TGCGCCAGCAGCCAAGATTTAGTGAGGAACACTGAAGCTTTCTTT
cdr3_aa: CASSQDLVRNTEAFF
d_call: -
v_call: TRBV4-1
clone_size: few
j_call: TRBJ1-1